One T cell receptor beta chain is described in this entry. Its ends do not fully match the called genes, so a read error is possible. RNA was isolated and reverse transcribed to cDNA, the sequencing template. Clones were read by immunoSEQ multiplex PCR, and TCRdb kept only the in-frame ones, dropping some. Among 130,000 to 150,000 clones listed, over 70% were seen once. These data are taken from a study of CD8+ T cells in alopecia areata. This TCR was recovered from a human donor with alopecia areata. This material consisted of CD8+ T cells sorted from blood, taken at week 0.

This CDR3 is CASSLGTGGVQPQHF. CDR3 coding DNA: TGTGCTAGCAGCTTAGGTACAGGGGGGGTACAGCCCCAGCATTTT. The chain uses TRBV7-7 and TRBJ1-5, with 8 positions matching TRBD1. The CDR3 runs 15 residues. The germline CDR1 and CDR2 sequences are SSHAT and FNYEAQ (reference sequence).